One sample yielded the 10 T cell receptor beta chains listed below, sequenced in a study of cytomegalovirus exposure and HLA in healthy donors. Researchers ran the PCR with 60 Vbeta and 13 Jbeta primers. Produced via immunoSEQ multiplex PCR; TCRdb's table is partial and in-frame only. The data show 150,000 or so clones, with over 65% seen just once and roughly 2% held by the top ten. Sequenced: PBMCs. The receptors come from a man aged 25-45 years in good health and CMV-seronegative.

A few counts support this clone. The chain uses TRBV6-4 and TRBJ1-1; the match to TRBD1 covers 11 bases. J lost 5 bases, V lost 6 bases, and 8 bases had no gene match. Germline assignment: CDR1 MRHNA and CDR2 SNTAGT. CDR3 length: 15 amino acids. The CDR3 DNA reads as TGTGCCAGCAGGGACAGGGGGCGAAGGAGAACTGAAGCTTTCTTT. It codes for CASRDRGRRRTEAFF.

CDR3 in amino acids: CASSSIPGLRNTGELFF. CDR3 DNA: TGTGCCAGCAGTTCGATACCGGGACTACGGAACACCGGGGAGCTGTTTTTT. The chain has TRBV28 and TRBJ2-2, with 7 bases matching TRBD2. CDR1 is MDHEN and CDR2 is SYDVKM in the germline V gene. With V trimmed by 4 bases and J by 1 base, 9 bases remained unmatched. This CDR3 is built from 17 residues.

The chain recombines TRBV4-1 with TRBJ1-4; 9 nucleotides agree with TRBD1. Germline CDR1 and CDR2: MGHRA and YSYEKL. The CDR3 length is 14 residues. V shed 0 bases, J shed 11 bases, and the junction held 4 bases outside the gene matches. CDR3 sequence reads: CASSQEGTGMKLFF. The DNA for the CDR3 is TGCGCCAGCAGCCAAGAAGGGACAGGGATGAAACTGTTTTTT.

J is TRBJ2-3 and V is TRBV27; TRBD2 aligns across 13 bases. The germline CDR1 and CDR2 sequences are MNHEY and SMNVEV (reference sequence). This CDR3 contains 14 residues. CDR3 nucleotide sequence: TGTGGAAGTCGGACTAGCGGGGGACCAGATACGCAGTATTTT. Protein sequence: CGSRTSGGPDTQYF.

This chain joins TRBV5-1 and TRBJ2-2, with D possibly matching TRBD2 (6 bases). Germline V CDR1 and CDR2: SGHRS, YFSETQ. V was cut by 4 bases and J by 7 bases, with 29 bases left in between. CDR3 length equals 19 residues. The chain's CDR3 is CASSPEGLRGGGSVGELFF. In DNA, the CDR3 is TGCGCCAGCAGCCCCGAAGGCTTACGTGGGGGAGGTTCCGTCGGGGAGCTGTTTTTT.

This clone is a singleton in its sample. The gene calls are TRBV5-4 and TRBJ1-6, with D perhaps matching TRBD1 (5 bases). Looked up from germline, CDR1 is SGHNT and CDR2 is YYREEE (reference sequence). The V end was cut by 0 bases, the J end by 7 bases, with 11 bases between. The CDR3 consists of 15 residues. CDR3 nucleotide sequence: TGTGCCAGCAGCTTGGCTGGAGGGGTGAATTCACCCCTCCACTTT. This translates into CASSLAGGVNSPLHF.

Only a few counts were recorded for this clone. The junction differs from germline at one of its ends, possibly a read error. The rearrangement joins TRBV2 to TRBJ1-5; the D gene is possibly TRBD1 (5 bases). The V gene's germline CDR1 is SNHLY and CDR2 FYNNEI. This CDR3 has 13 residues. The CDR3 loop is CASLQDINQPQNF. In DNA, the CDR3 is TGTGCCAGCTTACAGGACATCAATCAGCCCCAGAATTTT.

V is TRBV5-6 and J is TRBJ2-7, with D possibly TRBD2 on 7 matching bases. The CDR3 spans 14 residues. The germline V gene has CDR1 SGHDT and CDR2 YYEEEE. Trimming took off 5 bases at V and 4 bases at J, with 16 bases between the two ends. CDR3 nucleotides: TGTGCCAGCAGTGTCCGGGGGGCAGTTTACGAGCAGTACTTC. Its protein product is CASSVRGAVYEQYF.

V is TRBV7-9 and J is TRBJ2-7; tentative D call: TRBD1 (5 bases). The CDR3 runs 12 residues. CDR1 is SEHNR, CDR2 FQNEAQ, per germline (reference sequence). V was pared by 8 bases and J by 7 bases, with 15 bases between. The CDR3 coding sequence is TGTGCCAGCGGCACCCAGGGTTTGGAGCAGTACTTC. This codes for CASGTQGLEQYF.

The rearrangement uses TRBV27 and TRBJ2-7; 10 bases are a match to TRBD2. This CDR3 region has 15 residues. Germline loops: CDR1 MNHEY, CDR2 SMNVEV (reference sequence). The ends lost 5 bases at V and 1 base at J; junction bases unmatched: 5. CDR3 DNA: TGTGCCAGCAGTAGTACTAGCGGGGTATCCTACGAGCAGTACTTC. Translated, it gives CASSSTSGVSYEQYF.